A selection of T cell receptor beta chains follows, all from one sample in a study of CD8 T cells in Susac syndrome. TCRdb re-derived calls from the immunoSEQ multiplex PCR reads in MiXCR, one entry per CDR3 protein. Of tens of thousands of distinct CDR3 sequences listed, roughly 96% were seen once; the top ten hold more than 0.55%. The sample taken for sequencing was CD8+ T cells from PBMCs. These receptors were taken from a human donor with Susac syndrome. Each CDR3 is given with its conserved first and last residue. Each record gives: D gene, J gene, V gene, clone size, CDR3 DNA, CDR3 protein. A D gene is named only where the DNA matches it firmly. Only part of the rows carry a size: once, few, many, or a class if the clone is expanded.

D gene: TRBD2; J gene: TRBJ2-3; V gene: TRBV11-2; clone size: .; CDR3 DNA: TGTGCCAGCACCAAGCCCAGCGGGGGGTACACAGATACGCAGTATTTT; CDR3 protein: CASTKPSGGYTDTQYF
D gene: .; J gene: TRBJ2-7; V gene: TRBV20-1; clone size: .; CDR3 DNA: TGCAGTGCTAGAGAGGACCCGTCAGCCTACGAGCAGTACTTC; CDR3 protein: CSAREDPSAYEQYF
D gene: .; J gene: TRBJ1-1; V gene: TRBV7-2; clone size: .; CDR3 DNA: TGTGCCAGCAGCCCGTTGGGGGGTAGAGCTTTCTTT; CDR3 protein: CASSPLGGRAFF
D gene: .; J gene: TRBJ2-2; V gene: TRBV20-1; clone size: .; CDR3 DNA: TGCAGTGCTACCTTAGTGGCAGACTCGACCGGGGAGCTGTTTTTT; CDR3 protein: CSATLVADSTGELFF
D gene: .; J gene: TRBJ2-1; V gene: TRBV18; clone size: .; CDR3 DNA: TGTGCCAGCTCAAATACGGCCGGGGGCAATGAGCAGTTCTTC; CDR3 protein: CASSNTAGGNEQFF
D gene: .; J gene: TRBJ2-3; V gene: TRBV5-1; clone size: .; CDR3 DNA: TGCGCCAGCAGCTTGGCGAACTCGGGGGCAGATACGCAGTATTTT; CDR3 protein: CASSLANSGADTQYF
D gene: .; J gene: TRBJ1-5; V gene: TRBV3-1; clone size: .; CDR3 DNA: TGTGCCAGCAGCCATGGGATGGGCCAGGTCAATCAGCCCCAGCATTTT; CDR3 protein: CASSHGMGQVNQPQHF
D gene: .; J gene: TRBJ2-5; V gene: TRBV6-5; clone size: once; CDR3 DNA: TGTGCCATCGGAGGATTCCAAGAGACCCAGTACTTC; CDR3 protein: CAIGGFQETQYF
D gene: .; J gene: TRBJ1-5; V gene: TRBV6-1; clone size: .; CDR3 DNA: TGTGCCAGCAGCCGACAGAATGACAATCAGCCCCAGCATTTT; CDR3 protein: CASSRQNDNQPQHF
D gene: .; J gene: TRBJ2-3; V gene: TRBV9; clone size: .; CDR3 DNA: TGTGCCAGCAGCGAACGGGACCCCACAGATACGCAGTATTTT; CDR3 protein: CASSERDPTDTQYF
D gene: TRBD1; J gene: TRBJ1-1; V gene: TRBV20-1; clone size: .; CDR3 DNA: TGCAGTGCTGTCGACAGGGGGGAGGAAGCTTTCTTT; CDR3 protein: CSAVDRGEEAFF
D gene: TRBD1; J gene: TRBJ2-7; V gene: TRBV27; clone size: .; CDR3 DNA: TGTGCCAGCATTGGACCCGGGACAGGGGGAACCTACGAGCAGTACTTC; CDR3 protein: CASIGPGTGGTYEQYF
D gene: .; J gene: TRBJ1-6; V gene: TRBV5-1; clone size: .; CDR3 DNA: TGCGCCAGCAGCCTTGTCTGGGGGGGTGATTCACCCCTCCACTTT; CDR3 protein: CASSLVWGGDSPLHF
D gene: .; J gene: TRBJ1-1; V gene: TRBV30; clone size: .; CDR3 DNA: TGTGCCTGGAAGGGGGGGTACCAGGACACTGAAGCTTTCTTT; CDR3 protein: CAWKGGYQDTEAFF
D gene: TRBD1; J gene: TRBJ2-7; V gene: TRBV28; clone size: .; CDR3 DNA: TGTGCCAGCAGTTTGCCCAGGGGGCGCAACGAGCAGTACTTC; CDR3 protein: CASSLPRGRNEQYF
D gene: .; J gene: TRBJ2-5; V gene: TRBV7-9; clone size: .; CDR3 DNA: TGTGCCAGCAGCCCCGAGGAGGGGAGAGAGACCCAGTACTTC; CDR3 protein: CASSPEEGRETQYF
D gene: .; J gene: TRBJ2-7; V gene: TRBV5-4; clone size: .; CDR3 DNA: TGTGCCAGCAGCCCAGGGGTGGAGGGCTACGAGCAGTACTTC; CDR3 protein: CASSPGVEGYEQYF
D gene: .; J gene: TRBJ2-2; V gene: TRBV10-3; clone size: .; CDR3 DNA: TGTGCCATCCTCGCGGAAGAATCGAACACCGGGGAGCTGTTTTTT; CDR3 protein: CAILAEESNTGELFF
D gene: .; J gene: TRBJ2-7; V gene: TRBV5-1; clone size: .; CDR3 DNA: TGCGCCAGCAGCTTGGCCGGGGGTGTGTCCGGGCTCTACGAGCAGTACTTC; CDR3 protein: CASSLAGGVSGLYEQYF
D gene: TRBD1; J gene: TRBJ2-7; V gene: TRBV24-1; clone size: once; CDR3 DNA: TGTGCCACCAGTGGGTCAGGGGGCCACGAGCAGTACTTC; CDR3 protein: CATSGSGGHEQYF
D gene: .; J gene: TRBJ2-3; V gene: TRBV20-1; clone size: .; CDR3 DNA: TGCAGTGCTAGTATCGGGGGACAGCTCACAGATACGCAGTATTTT; CDR3 protein: CSASIGGQLTDTQYF
D gene: .; J gene: TRBJ1-1; V gene: TRBV15; clone size: .; CDR3 DNA: TGTGCCACCAGCAGAGAAGGACGGGCAAACACTGAAGCTTTCTTT; CDR3 protein: CATSREGRANTEAFF
D gene: .; J gene: TRBJ1-1; V gene: TRBV6-2/TRBV6-3; clone size: .; CDR3 DNA: TGTGCCAGCAGTTACTTGGACGGGGGAACCACTGAAGCTTTCTTT; CDR3 protein: CASSYLDGGTTEAFF
D gene: .; J gene: TRBJ2-2; V gene: TRBV4-2; clone size: .; CDR3 DNA: TGTGCCAGCAGCCAAGATTCGGGCGCCGGGGAGCTGTTTTTT; CDR3 protein: CASSQDSGAGELFF
D gene: .; J gene: TRBJ1-4; V gene: TRBV12-3/TRBV12-4; clone size: .; CDR3 DNA: TGTGCCAGCAGTTTAGCCGGGACTGAAAAACTGTTTTTT; CDR3 protein: CASSLAGTEKLFF
D gene: .; J gene: TRBJ1-2; V gene: TRBV3-1; clone size: .; CDR3 DNA: TGTGCCAGCAGCCCGTGGGGGGCCTATGGCTACACCTTC; CDR3 protein: CASSPWGAYGYTF
D gene: TRBD2; J gene: TRBJ2-5; V gene: TRBV27; clone size: .; CDR3 DNA: TGTGCCAGCAGTCCGTCTCTAGCGGGGGGGGAAGAGACCCAGTACTTC; CDR3 protein: CASSPSLAGGEETQYF
D gene: .; J gene: TRBJ2-7; V gene: TRBV20-1; clone size: .; CDR3 DNA: TGCAGTGCTAGTTTTAACAGGGAGGCGGGAGAGCAGTACTTC; CDR3 protein: CSASFNREAGEQYF
D gene: .; J gene: TRBJ1-4; V gene: TRBV12-3/TRBV12-4; clone size: .; CDR3 DNA: TGTGCCAGCAGCATACCGGGGGATGAAAAACTGTTTTTT; CDR3 protein: CASSIPGDEKLFF
D gene: .; J gene: TRBJ2-5; V gene: TRBV18; clone size: .; CDR3 DNA: TGTGCCAGCTCACCTCGACTAGATCTGCAAGAGACCCAGTACTTC; CDR3 protein: CASSPRLDLQETQYF
D gene: .; J gene: TRBJ1-2; V gene: TRBV21-1; clone size: .; CDR3 DNA: TGTGCCAGCCTAAACTATGGCTACACCTTC; CDR3 protein: CASLNYGYTF
D gene: TRBD2; J gene: TRBJ2-3; V gene: TRBV7-3; clone size: .; CDR3 DNA: TGTGCCAGCAGCTTCCTCGGGGGGGGCACAGATACGCAGTATTTT; CDR3 protein: CASSFLGGGTDTQYF
D gene: .; J gene: TRBJ2-4; V gene: TRBV20-1; clone size: .; CDR3 DNA: TGCAGTGCTAGAGTTTTCAGGGAGGGGGACAAAAACATTCAGTACTTC; CDR3 protein: CSARVFREGDKNIQYF
D gene: .; J gene: TRBJ1-4; V gene: TRBV16; clone size: once; CDR3 DNA: TGTGCCAGCAGCCCCGGTGGCAGGGCGTCTAATGAAAAACTGTTTTTT; CDR3 protein: CASSPGGRASNEKLFF